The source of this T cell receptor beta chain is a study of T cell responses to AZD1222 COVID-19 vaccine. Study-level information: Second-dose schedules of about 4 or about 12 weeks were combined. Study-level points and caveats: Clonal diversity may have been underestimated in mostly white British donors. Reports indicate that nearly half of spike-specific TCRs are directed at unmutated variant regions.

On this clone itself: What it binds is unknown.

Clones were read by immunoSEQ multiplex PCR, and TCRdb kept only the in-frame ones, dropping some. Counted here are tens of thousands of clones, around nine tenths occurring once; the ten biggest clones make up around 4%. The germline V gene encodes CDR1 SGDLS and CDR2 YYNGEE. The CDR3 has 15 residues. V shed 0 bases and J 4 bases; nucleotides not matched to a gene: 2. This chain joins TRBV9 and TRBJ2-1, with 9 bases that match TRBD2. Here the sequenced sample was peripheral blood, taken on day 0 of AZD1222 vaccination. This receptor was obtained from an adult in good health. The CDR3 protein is CASSVELAGYNEQFF. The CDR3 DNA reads TGTGCCAGCAGCGTAGAGCTAGCGGGATACAATGAGCAGTTCTTC.